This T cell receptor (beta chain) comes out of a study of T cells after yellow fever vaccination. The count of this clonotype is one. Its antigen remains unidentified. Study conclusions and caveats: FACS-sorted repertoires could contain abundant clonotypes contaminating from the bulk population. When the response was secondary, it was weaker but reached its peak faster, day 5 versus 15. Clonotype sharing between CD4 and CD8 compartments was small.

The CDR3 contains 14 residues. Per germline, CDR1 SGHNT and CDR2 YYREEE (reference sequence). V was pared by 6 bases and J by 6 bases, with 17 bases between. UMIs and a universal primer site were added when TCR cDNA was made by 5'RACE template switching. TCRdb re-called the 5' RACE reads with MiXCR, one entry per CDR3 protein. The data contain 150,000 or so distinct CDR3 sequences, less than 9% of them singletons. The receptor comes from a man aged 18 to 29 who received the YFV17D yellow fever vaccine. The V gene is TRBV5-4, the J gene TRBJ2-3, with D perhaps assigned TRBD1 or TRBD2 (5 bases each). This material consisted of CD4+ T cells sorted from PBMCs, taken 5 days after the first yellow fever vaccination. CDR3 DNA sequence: TGTGCCAGCATGGAGGACACCGCGCGGGATACGCAGTATTTT. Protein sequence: CASMEDTARDTQYF.